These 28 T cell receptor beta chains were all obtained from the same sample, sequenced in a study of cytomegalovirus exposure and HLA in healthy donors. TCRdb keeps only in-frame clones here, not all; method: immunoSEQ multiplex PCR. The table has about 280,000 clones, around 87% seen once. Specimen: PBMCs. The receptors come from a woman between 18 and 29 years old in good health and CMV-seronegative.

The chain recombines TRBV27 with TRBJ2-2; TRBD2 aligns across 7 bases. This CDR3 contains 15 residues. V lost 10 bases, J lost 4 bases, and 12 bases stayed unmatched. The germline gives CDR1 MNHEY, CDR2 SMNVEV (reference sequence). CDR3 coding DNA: TGTGCCATCCGAAGGGTAGCGGGCAGCACCGGGGAGCTGTTTTTT. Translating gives CAIRRVAGSTGELFF.

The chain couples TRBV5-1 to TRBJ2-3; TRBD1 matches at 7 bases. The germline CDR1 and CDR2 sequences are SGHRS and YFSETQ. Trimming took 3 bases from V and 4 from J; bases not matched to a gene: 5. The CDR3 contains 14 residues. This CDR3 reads CASSSTGPADTQYF. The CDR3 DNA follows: TGCGCCAGCAGCTCGACAGGGCCGGCAGATACGCAGTATTTT.

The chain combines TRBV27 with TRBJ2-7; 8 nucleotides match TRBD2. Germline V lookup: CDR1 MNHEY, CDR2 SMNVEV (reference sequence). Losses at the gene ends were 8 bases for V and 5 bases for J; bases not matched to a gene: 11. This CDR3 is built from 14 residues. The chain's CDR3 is CASAPRRGEDEQYF. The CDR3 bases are TGTGCCAGCGCGCCAAGGCGGGGGGAGGACGAGCAGTACTTC.

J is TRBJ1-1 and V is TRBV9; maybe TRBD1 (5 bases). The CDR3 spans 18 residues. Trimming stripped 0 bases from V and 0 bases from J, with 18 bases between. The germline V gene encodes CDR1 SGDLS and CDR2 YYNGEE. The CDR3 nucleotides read TGTGCCAGCAGCGTAGGTGTAAGTGTCGGACACTTGAACACTGAAGCTTTCTTT. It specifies CASSVGVSVGHLNTEAFF.

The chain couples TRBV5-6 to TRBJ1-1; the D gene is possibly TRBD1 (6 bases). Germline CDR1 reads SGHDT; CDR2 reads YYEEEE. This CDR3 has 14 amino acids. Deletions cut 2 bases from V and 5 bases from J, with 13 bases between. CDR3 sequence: CASSFGGAWTEAFF. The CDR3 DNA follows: TGTGCCAGCAGCTTTGGGGGCGCGTGGACTGAAGCTTTCTTT.

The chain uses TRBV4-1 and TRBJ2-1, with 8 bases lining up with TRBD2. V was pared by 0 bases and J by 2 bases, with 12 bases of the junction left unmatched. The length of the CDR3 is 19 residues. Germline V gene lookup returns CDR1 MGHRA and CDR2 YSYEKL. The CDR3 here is CASSQDSRAGGKTYNEQFF. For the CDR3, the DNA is TGCGCCAGCAGCCAAGACTCAAGGGCGGGAGGAAAAACCTACAATGAGCAGTTCTTC.

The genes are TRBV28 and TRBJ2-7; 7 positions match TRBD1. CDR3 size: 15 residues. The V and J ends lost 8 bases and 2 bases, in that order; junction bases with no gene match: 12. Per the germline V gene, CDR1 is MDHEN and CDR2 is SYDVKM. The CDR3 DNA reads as TGTGCCAGCCGACGATCCGGGACAGCTACCTACGAGCAGTACTTC. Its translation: CASRRSGTATYEQYF.

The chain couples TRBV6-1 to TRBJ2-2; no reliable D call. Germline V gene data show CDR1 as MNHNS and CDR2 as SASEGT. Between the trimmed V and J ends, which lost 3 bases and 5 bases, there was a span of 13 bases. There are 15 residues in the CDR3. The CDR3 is CASSEGVWVTGELFF. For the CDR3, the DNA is TGTGCCAGCAGTGAGGGCGTATGGGTAACCGGGGAGCTGTTTTTT.

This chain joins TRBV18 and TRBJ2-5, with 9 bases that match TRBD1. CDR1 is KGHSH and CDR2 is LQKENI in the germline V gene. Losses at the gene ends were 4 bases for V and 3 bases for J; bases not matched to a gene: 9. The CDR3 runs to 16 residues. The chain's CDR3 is CASSRGNRGRKETQYF. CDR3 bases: TGTGCCAGCTCACGGGGAAACAGGGGGCGGAAAGAGACCCAGTACTTC.

The CDR3 spells CASSRRQGEQFF. The DNA of the CDR3 is TGCGCCAGCAGCCGCCGCCAGGGTGAGCAGTTCTTC. The chain has TRBV4-3 and TRBJ2-1; D may be TRBD1 (5 bases). Trimming stripped 4 bases from V and 9 bases from J, with 10 bases between. There are 12 residues in the CDR3. CDR1 and CDR2 from the germline V gene are LGHNA and YSLEER.

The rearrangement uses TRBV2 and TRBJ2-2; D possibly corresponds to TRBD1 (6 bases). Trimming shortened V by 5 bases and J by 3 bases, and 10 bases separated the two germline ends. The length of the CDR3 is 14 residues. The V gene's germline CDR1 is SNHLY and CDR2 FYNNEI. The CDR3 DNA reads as TGTGCCAGCAGTAACAGGGAGTACACCGGGGAGCTGTTTTTT. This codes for CASSNREYTGELFF.

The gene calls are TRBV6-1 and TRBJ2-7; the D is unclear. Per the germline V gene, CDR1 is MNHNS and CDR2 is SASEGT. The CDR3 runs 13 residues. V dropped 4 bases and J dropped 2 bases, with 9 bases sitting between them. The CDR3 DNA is TGTGCCAGCAGTGCCGCCTCTACCTACGAGCAGTACTTC. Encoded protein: CASSAASTYEQYF.

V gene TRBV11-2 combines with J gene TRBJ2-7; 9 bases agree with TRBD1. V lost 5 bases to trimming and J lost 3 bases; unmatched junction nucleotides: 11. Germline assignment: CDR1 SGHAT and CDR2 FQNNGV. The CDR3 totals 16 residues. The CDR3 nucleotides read TGTGCCAGCAGCAAACCAAGTCTGGACAGGGGCTACGAGCAGTACTTC. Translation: CASSKPSLDRGYEQYF.

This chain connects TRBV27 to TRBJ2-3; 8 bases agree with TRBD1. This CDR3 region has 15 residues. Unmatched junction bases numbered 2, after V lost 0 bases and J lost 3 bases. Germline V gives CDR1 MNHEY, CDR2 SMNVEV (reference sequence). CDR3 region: CASSLSGTGTDTQYF. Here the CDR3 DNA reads TGTGCCAGCAGTTTATCCGGGACAGGAACAGATACGCAGTATTTT.

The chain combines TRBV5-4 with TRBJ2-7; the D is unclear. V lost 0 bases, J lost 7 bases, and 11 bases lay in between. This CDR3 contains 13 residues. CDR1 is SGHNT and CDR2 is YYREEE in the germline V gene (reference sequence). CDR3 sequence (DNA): TGTGCCAGCAGCTTGGAGACCACCGGGGAGCAGTACTTC. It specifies CASSLETTGEQYF. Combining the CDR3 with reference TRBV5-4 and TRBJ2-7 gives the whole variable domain ETGVTQSPTHLIKTRGQQVTLRCSSQSGHNTVSWYQQALGQGPQFIFQYYREEENGRGNFPPRFSGLQFPNYSSELNVNALELDDSALYLCASSLETTGEQYFGPGTRLTVT.

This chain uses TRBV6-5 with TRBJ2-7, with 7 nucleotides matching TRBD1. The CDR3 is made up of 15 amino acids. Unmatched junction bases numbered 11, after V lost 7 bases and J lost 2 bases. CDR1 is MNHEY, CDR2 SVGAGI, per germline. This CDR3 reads CASNQRTGLTYEQYF. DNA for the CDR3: TGTGCCAGCAACCAACGGACAGGACTCACCTACGAGCAGTACTTC.

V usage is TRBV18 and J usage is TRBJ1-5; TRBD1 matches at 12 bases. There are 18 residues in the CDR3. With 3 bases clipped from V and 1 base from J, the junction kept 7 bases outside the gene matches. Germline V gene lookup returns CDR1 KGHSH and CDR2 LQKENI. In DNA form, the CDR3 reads TGTGCCAGCTCACCGGGGACAGGGGGCCAGAGGAGCAATCAGCCCCAGCATTTT. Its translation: CASSPGTGGQRSNQPQHF.

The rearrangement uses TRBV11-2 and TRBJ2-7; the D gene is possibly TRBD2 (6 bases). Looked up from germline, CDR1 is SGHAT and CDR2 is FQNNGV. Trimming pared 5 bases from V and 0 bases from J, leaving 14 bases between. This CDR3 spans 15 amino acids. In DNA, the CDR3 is TGTGCCAGCAGCAGAACTAGCCACCTCTCCTACGAGCAGTACTTC. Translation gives CASSRTSHLSYEQYF. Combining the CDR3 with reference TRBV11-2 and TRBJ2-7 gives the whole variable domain EAGVAQSPRYKIIEKRQSVAFWCNPISGHATLYWYQQILGQGPKLLIQFQNNGVVDDSQLPKDRFSAERLKGVDSTLKIQPAKLEDSAVYLCASSRTSHLSYEQYFGPGTRLTVT.

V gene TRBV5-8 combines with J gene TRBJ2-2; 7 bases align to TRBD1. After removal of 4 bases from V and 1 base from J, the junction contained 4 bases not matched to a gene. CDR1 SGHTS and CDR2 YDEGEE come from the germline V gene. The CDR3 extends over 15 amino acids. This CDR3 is CASSRYRGNTGELFF. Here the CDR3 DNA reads TGTGCCAGCAGCCGTTACAGGGGGAACACCGGGGAGCTGTTTTTT.

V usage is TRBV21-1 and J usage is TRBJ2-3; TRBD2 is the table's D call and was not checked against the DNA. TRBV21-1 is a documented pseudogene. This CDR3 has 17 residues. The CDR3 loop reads CASSKERVAGYTDTQYF. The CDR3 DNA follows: TGTGCCAGCAGCAAAGAAAGGGTAGCGGGTTACACAGATACGCAGTATTTT.

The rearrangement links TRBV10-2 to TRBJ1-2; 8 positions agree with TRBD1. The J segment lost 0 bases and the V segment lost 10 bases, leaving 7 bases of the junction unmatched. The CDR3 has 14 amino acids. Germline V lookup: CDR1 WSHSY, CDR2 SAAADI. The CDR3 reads CAILTGAPNYGYTF. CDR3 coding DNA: TGCGCCATCCTGACAGGGGCGCCTAACTATGGCTACACCTTC.

CDR3 in amino acids: CASSRGQRLEAFF. CDR3 bases: TGTGCCAGCAGCCGGGGACAGCGACTTGAAGCTTTCTTT. The chain links TRBV28 to TRBJ1-1, with 7 bases that match TRBD1. The CDR3 is made up of 13 amino acids. The germline V gene has CDR1 MDHEN and CDR2 SYDVKM. V lost 6 bases, J lost 7 bases, and 8 bases stayed unmatched.

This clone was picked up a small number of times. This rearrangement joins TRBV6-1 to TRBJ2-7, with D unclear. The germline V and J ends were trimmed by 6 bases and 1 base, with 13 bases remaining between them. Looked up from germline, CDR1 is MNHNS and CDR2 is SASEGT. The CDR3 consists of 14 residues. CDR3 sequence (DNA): TGTGCCAGCAGGGAAACCTGGAGTTCCTACGAGCAGTACTTC. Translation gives CASRETWSSYEQYF.

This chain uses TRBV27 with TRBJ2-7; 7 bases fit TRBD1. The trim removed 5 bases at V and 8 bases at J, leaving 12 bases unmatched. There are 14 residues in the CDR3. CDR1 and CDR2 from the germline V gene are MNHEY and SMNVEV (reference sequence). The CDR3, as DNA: TGTGCCAGCAGTCCTCAAGTGACAGGGCTCCAGCAGTACTTC. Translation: CASSPQVTGLQQYF.

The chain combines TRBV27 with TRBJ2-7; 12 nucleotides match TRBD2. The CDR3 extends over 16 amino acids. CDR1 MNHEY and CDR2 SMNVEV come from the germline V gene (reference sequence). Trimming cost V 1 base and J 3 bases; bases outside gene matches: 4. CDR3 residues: CASSLFETSGSYEQYF. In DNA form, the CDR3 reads TGTGCCAGCAGTTTATTCGAGACTAGCGGGAGCTACGAGCAGTACTTC.

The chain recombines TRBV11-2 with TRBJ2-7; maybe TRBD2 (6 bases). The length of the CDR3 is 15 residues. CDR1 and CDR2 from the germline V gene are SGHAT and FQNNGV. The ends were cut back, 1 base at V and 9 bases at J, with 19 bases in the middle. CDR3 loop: CASSLVTGGPSGQYF. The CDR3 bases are TGTGCCAGCAGCTTAGTCACTGGAGGGCCCTCAGGGCAGTACTTC.

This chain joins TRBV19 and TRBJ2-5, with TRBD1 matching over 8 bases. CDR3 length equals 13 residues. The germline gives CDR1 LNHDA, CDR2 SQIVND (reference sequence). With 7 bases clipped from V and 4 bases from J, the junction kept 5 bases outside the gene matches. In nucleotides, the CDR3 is TGTGCCAGTACAGGGGGCTGGAGAGAGACCCAGTACTTC. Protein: CASTGGWRETQYF.

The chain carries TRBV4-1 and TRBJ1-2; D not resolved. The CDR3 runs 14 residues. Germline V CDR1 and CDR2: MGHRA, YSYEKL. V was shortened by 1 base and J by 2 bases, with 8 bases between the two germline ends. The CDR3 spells CASSQASSNYGYTF. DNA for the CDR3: TGCGCCAGCAGCCAAGCCTCGTCGAACTATGGCTACACCTTC.